The next 32 T cell receptor beta chains were all read from a single sample in a study of blood T cell repertoires in COVID-19. TCRdb's copy holds only in-frame clones and misses some; the assay was immunoSEQ multiplex PCR. The repertoire consists of just over 300,000 clones, with about nine tenths occurring once and the leading ten covering approximately 2%. The sequenced material came from peripheral blood. These receptors were taken from a young man with active or convalescent COVID-19.

This clone was seen only once. The chain has TRBV27 and TRBJ2-3, with TRBD1 identical over 7 bases. The CDR3 covers 15 residues. J lost 6 bases, V lost 5 bases, and 11 bases had no gene match. Germline CDR1 and CDR2: MNHEY and SMNVEV (reference sequence). The CDR3 sequence: CASSPQTGTRDTQYF. The CDR3 coding sequence is TGTGCCAGCAGTCCTCAGACAGGGACCAGGGATACGCAGTATTTT.

This chain connects TRBV19 to TRBJ1-5; D is undetermined. V lost 4 bases and J 5 bases, leaving 6 bases between the germline ends. Germline CDR1 reads LNHDA; CDR2 reads SQIVND (reference sequence). The CDR3 is 12 amino acids. This CDR3 is CASSNQDQPQHF. In DNA, the CDR3 is TGTGCCAGTAGTAACCAGGATCAGCCCCAGCATTTT. Looking up the rest from reference TRBV19 and TRBJ1-5 gives the full variable domain: DGGITQSPKYLFRKEGQNVTLSCEQNLNHDAMYWYRQDPGQGLRLIYYSQIVNDFQKGDIAEGYSVSREKKESFPLTVTSAQKNPTAFYLCASSNQDQPQHFGDGTRLSIL.

The chain employs TRBV6-5 and TRBJ2-1, with 14 bases lining up with TRBD2. The CDR3 has 15 residues. V dropped 7 bases and J dropped 9; count of bases not matched to a gene: 8. CDR1 is MNHEY, CDR2 SVGAGI, per germline. The CDR3 DNA sequence: TGTGCCAGCAATCTGGGACTAGCGGGAGTCGGTGAGCAGTTCTTC. This sequence encodes CASNLGLAGVGEQFF.

V usage is TRBV19 and J usage is TRBJ1-1; weak D call: TRBD1 (5 bases). CDR3 length: 13 residues. V was shortened by 6 bases and J by 5 bases, with 13 bases between the two germline ends. Germline assignment: CDR1 LNHDA and CDR2 SQIVND (reference sequence). CDR3 bases: TGTGCCAGTAGCCGGCTCCAGGGTACTGAAGCTTTCTTT. Translation: CASSRLQGTEAFF.

The rearrangement uses TRBV21-1 and TRBJ2-1; the DNA was not used to check the table's D call, TRBD2. TRBV21-1 is marked as a pseudogene. This CDR3 has 19 residues. Written as DNA, the CDR3 is TGTGCCAGCAGCAATAGGACTAGCGGGGGGTACGCGACCGCCAATGAGCAGTTCTTC. Translation: CASSNRTSGGYATANEQFF.

The V and J genes are TRBV6-5 and TRBJ1-4; TRBD1 agrees at 7 bases. J lost 8 bases, V lost 7 bases, and 7 bases had no gene match. The germline CDR1 and CDR2 sequences are MNHEY and SVGAGI. This CDR3 is built from 13 residues. The CDR3 DNA is TGTGCCAGCACGGAAGGAGGGGGCGAAAAACTGTTTTTT. Its protein is CASTEGGGEKLFF.

The chain couples TRBV11-3 to TRBJ2-1; D uncertain. This CDR3 has 13 amino acids. Germline V CDR1 and CDR2: SGHNT, YENEEA. V lost 2 bases, J lost 9 bases, and 11 bases lay in between. The CDR3 DNA sequence: TGTGCCAGCAGCTTACAAAAGACGGGTGAGCAGTTCTTC. Translation: CASSLQKTGEQFF.

V gene TRBV13 combines with J gene TRBJ2-3; 9 bases map to TRBD2. CDR1 and CDR2 (germline): PRHDT, FYEKMQ (reference sequence). V lost 8 bases to trimming and J lost 5 bases; unmatched junction nucleotides: 8. This CDR3 is 14 amino acids long. DNA of the CDR3: TGTGCCAGCCGCCAGCGGGGGGCAGGAGATACGCAGTATTTT. Translating it yields CASRQRGAGDTQYF.

The chain joins TRBV10-1 to TRBJ2-2; no definite D call. Deletions cut 3 bases from V and 5 bases from J, with 7 bases between. The CDR3 extends over 13 amino acids. Germline V lookup: CDR1 WNHNN, CDR2 SYGVQD (reference sequence). The CDR3 spells CASSETTTGELFF. The CDR3 region has the DNA TGCGCCAGCAGTGAAACTACAACCGGGGAGCTGTTTTTT.

The chain links TRBV5-1 to TRBJ1-1, with a weak D call TRBD1 (6 bases). From germline, CDR1 is SGHRS and CDR2 YFSETQ. The ends were cut back, 3 bases at V and 10 bases at J, with 19 bases in the middle. This CDR3 is 14 amino acids long. The CDR3 DNA is TGCGCCAGCAGCTCCGCCAATGACAGGTTGGTAGCTTTCTTT. It codes for CASSSANDRLVAFF. Complete variable domain (other parts from reference TRBV5-1 and TRBJ1-1): KAGVTQTPRYLIKTRGQQVTLSCSPISGHRSVSWYQQTPGQGLQFLFEYFSETQRNKGNFPGRFSGRQFSNSRSEMNVSTLELGDSALYLCASSSANDRLVAFFGQGTRLTVV.

This chain links TRBV5-1 with TRBJ2-6; 7 nucleotides line up with TRBD1. CDR1 SGHRS and CDR2 YFSETQ come from the germline V gene. The CDR3 contains 15 residues. V trimming: 4 bases; J trimming: 4 bases; junction bases outside the gene matches: 5. The CDR3 reads CASSRGTAGANVLTF. The CDR3, as DNA: TGCGCCAGCAGCCGAGGGACAGCCGGGGCCAACGTCCTGACTTTC.

J is TRBJ2-1 and V is TRBV14; no reliable D call. Germline V lookup: CDR1 SGHDN, CDR2 FVKESK. CDR3 size: 12 residues. Deletions cut 5 bases from V and 10 bases from J, with 12 bases between. The CDR3 sequence: CASSFSLVEQFF. In DNA, the CDR3 is TGTGCCAGCAGCTTCTCACTTGTGGAGCAGTTCTTC.

The chain combines TRBV5-1 with TRBJ1-1, with 9 nucleotides matching TRBD1. CDR1 is SGHRS and CDR2 is YFSETQ in the germline V gene. The CDR3 runs 16 residues. The trim removed 4 bases at V and 1 base at J, leaving 8 bases unmatched. The CDR3 loop is CASSTQGTGKNTEAFF. In DNA form, the CDR3 reads TGCGCCAGCAGCACCCAGGGGACAGGGAAGAACACTGAAGCTTTCTTT. The complete variable domain, with remaining parts taken from reference TRBV5-1 and TRBJ1-1, reads KAGVTQTPRYLIKTRGQQVTLSCSPISGHRSVSWYQQTPGQGLQFLFEYFSETQRNKGNFPGRFSGRQFSNSRSEMNVSTLELGDSALYLCASSTQGTGKNTEAFFGQGTRLTVV.

This clone was detected only once. The J gene is TRBJ2-2, the V gene TRBV19, with D possibly TRBD1 on 5 matching bases. CDR3 size: 15 residues. Germline V gene data show CDR1 as LNHDA and CDR2 as SQIVND (reference sequence). V was pared by 5 bases and J by 4 bases, with 14 bases between. The chain's CDR3 is CASSPDRFSTGELFF. Here the CDR3 DNA reads TGTGCCAGTAGTCCTGACAGATTCTCCACCGGGGAGCTGTTTTTT. The whole variable domain, remainder taken from reference TRBV19 and TRBJ2-2, is DGGITQSPKYLFRKEGQNVTLSCEQNLNHDAMYWYRQDPGQGLRLIYYSQIVNDFQKGDIAEGYSVSREKKESFPLTVTSAQKNPTAFYLCASSPDRFSTGELFFGEGSRLTVL.

The sample holds one count of this clone. This sequence joins TRBV10-3 and TRBJ2-2, with 9 bases matching TRBD1. The germline V gene encodes CDR1 ENHRY and CDR2 SYGVKD. The CDR3 length is 17 residues. V lost 2 bases, J lost 7 bases, and 11 bases stayed unmatched. This chain's CDR3 is CAISEPPGQGYGGELFF. Here the CDR3 DNA reads TGTGCCATCAGTGAGCCTCCGGGACAGGGTTATGGCGGGGAGCTGTTTTTT.

J is TRBJ1-2 and V is TRBV6-4; TRBD1 agrees at 7 bases. The V gene's germline CDR1 is MRHNA and CDR2 SNTAGT. After removal of 2 bases from V and 7 bases from J, the junction contained 7 bases not matched to a gene. The CDR3 is made up of 14 amino acids. DNA for the CDR3: TGTGCCAGCAGTGACCAGAACCGACAGGGTGGCTACACCTTC. Protein: CASSDQNRQGGYTF.

V gene TRBV6-6 combines with J gene TRBJ1-1, with TRBD1 identical over 9 bases. This CDR3 is built from 15 residues. Trimming at V came to 8 bases and at J to 1 base, leaving 8 bases not matched to a gene. CDR1 MNHNY and CDR2 SVGAGI come from the germline V gene (reference sequence). The CDR3 DNA follows: TGTGCCAGCCAAGGAGGGGGACAGGGGAACACTGAAGCTTTCTTT. Translated: CASQGGGQGNTEAFF.

The gene calls are TRBV27 and TRBJ1-1, with D perhaps matching TRBD1 (6 bases). The CDR3 has 14 residues. Deletions cut 5 bases from V and 5 bases from J, with 15 bases between. Germline V lookup: CDR1 MNHEY, CDR2 SMNVEV (reference sequence). CDR3: CASSAEQGRTEAFF. CDR3 sequence (DNA): TGTGCCAGCAGTGCCGAACAGGGAAGAACTGAAGCTTTCTTT.

Written as DNA, the CDR3 is TGTGCCAGCTCACCACTAGTCGGGGGGCTTGAGACCCAGTACTTC. Residues: CASSPLVGGLETQYF. J is TRBJ2-5 and V is TRBV18; D might be TRBD2 (7 bases). Germline-derived CDR1 and CDR2 are KGHSH and LQKENI. This CDR3 is built from 15 residues. Trimming stripped 1 base from V and 5 bases from J, with 14 bases between.

The gene calls are TRBV19 and TRBJ2-2; the D gene is possibly TRBD2 (7 bases). Germline CDR1 and CDR2: LNHDA and SQIVND (reference sequence). Trimming removed 7 bases at V and 6 bases at J, with 15 bases between. The CDR3 spans 14 residues. CDR3: CASNFRGGAGELFF. The CDR3 bases are TGTGCCAGTAATTTCAGGGGAGGGGCCGGGGAGCTGTTTTTT. The full variable domain, its missing parts supplied by reference TRBV19 and TRBJ2-2, is DGGITQSPKYLFRKEGQNVTLSCEQNLNHDAMYWYRQDPGQGLRLIYYSQIVNDFQKGDIAEGYSVSREKKESFPLTVTSAQKNPTAFYLCASNFRGGAGELFFGEGSRLTVL.

This chain links TRBV6-5 with TRBJ2-3, with 7 nucleotides matching TRBD1. The CDR3 is 15 residues long. V was clipped by 5 bases and J by 0 bases; unmatched bases: 5. Per the germline V gene, CDR1 is MNHEY and CDR2 is SVGAGI. CDR3 nucleotide sequence: TGTGCCAGCAGTACCGGACAGGCTAGCACAGATACGCAGTATTTT. It yields the protein CASSTGQASTDTQYF.

The rearrangement uses TRBV18 and TRBJ2-7; 9 bases fit TRBD1. CDR1 and CDR2 from the germline V gene are KGHSH and LQKENI. This CDR3 contains 14 residues. The trim removed 4 bases at V and 5 bases at J, leaving 6 bases unmatched. CDR3 coding DNA: TGTGCCAGCTCACTCCCGGACAGGGGCCACGAGCAGTACTTC. Translation: CASSLPDRGHEQYF.

This clone has a single count. V usage is TRBV5-1 and J usage is TRBJ2-2, with D possibly being TRBD1 (5 bases). The CDR3 totals 18 residues. Germline V lookup: CDR1 SGHRS, CDR2 YFSETQ. V was cut by 3 bases and J by 3 bases, with 21 bases left in between. CDR3 sequence (DNA): TGCGCCAGCAGCTCACCCCCGGTAGGGGCCGTAGACACCGGGGAGCTGTTTTTT. Translated: CASSSPPVGAVDTGELFF. The full variable domain, with the rest looked up from reference TRBV5-1 and TRBJ2-2, is KAGVTQTPRYLIKTRGQQVTLSCSPISGHRSVSWYQQTPGQGLQFLFEYFSETQRNKGNFPGRFSGRQFSNSRSEMNVSTLELGDSALYLCASSSPPVGAVDTGELFFGEGSRLTVL.

The CDR3 region is CASSRVSTGRANYGYTF. CDR3 bases: TGTGCCAGCAGCAGAGTCTCGACAGGGCGGGCTAACTATGGCTACACCTTC. The chain links TRBV7-9 to TRBJ1-2, with TRBD1 matching 7 bases. Germline CDR1 and CDR2: SEHNR and FQNEAQ (reference sequence). Germline trimming cut 5 bases from V and 0 bases from J; bases unmatched to any gene: 12. The CDR3 runs 17 residues.

The chain employs TRBV5-5 and TRBJ1-1, with D tentatively TRBD1 (6 bases). V was trimmed by 2 bases and J by 5 bases, leaving 13 bases between them. The CDR3 has 14 amino acids. The germline V gene has CDR1 SGHKS and CDR2 YYEKEE (reference sequence). The CDR3 nucleotides are TGTGCCAGCAGCTTTAAAACAGGGCTGACTGAAGCTTTCTTT. This translates into CASSFKTGLTEAFF.

V gene TRBV4-3 combines with J gene TRBJ2-1, with a tentative D call TRBD1 (5 bases). The germline V and J ends were trimmed by 0 bases and 4 bases, with 7 bases remaining between them. Germline V gene lookup returns CDR1 LGHNA and CDR2 YSLEER. There are 14 residues in the CDR3. Written as DNA, the CDR3 is TGCGCCAGCAGCCAAGACAGGGTGTACAATGAGCAGTTCTTC. Translating gives CASSQDRVYNEQFF.

The V gene is TRBV27, the J gene TRBJ1-6, with D hard to call. V gave up 5 bases and J gave up 0 bases, with 14 bases separating them. This CDR3 contains 17 residues. CDR1 is MNHEY and CDR2 is SMNVEV in the germline V gene (reference sequence). The CDR3 nucleotides read TGTGCCAGCAGTCCCCTCGGGTGGAGCTCCTATAATTCACCCCTCCACTTT. Protein product: CASSPLGWSSYNSPLHF.

This rearrangement joins TRBV4-1 to TRBJ1-3; the D gene is possibly TRBD1 (5 bases). Germline V gives CDR1 MGHRA, CDR2 YSYEKL. V gave up 4 bases and J gave up 0 bases, with 10 bases separating them. The CDR3 runs 15 residues. CDR3 sequence reads: CASSLGVSSGNTIYF. The DNA of the CDR3 is TGCGCCAGCAGCCTAGGGGTGAGCTCTGGAAACACCATATATTTT.

Here the CDR3 reads CASSSHRVWDYGYTF. The CDR3 DNA reads as TGTGCCAGCAGCAGCCACAGGGTTTGGGACTATGGCTACACCTTC. V and J are TRBV6-5 and TRBJ1-2; D may be TRBD1 (6 bases). V shed 6 bases and J shed 3 bases, with 17 bases lying between them. There are 15 residues in the CDR3. From germline, CDR1 is MNHEY and CDR2 SVGAGI.

The chain combines TRBV4-2 with TRBJ2-1; 9 positions agree with TRBD1. Per germline, CDR1 LGHNA and CDR2 YNFKEQ. The CDR3 runs to 18 residues. V lost 4 bases to trimming and J lost 6 bases; unmatched junction nucleotides: 16. DNA of the CDR3: TGTGCCAGCAGCCCCAACGGGGTTGGGACAGGGTGGTTCAATGAGCAGTTCTTC. As protein: CASSPNGVGTGWFNEQFF.

The chain is built from TRBV11-2 and TRBJ2-7; 7 bases fit TRBD1. The V gene's germline CDR1 is SGHAT and CDR2 FQNNGV. CDR3 size: 17 residues. J lost 9 bases, V lost 5 bases, and 22 bases had no gene match. The CDR3: CASSLQNFRDSSSGQYF. The CDR3 nucleotides are TGTGCCAGCAGCCTTCAGAATTTCCGGGACAGTTCCTCAGGGCAGTACTTC.

This clone was seen a handful of times. The chain uses TRBV6-2 or TRBV6-3 and TRBJ1-1; possible D gene TRBD1, 5 bases. The CDR3 totals 14 residues. The germline gives CDR1 MNHEY, CDR2 SVGEGT. Trimming cost V 2 bases and J 1 base, with 8 bases left between them. The CDR3 loop is CASSYGGENTEAFF. CDR3 in DNA: TGTGCCAGCAGTTACGGGGGGGAGAACACTGAAGCTTTCTTT.